This T cell receptor beta chain appears in the sequencing data of a study of shared clonotypes between healthy human individuals. The authors ran the assay at deep level. TCRdb keeps only in-frame clones here, not all; method: immunoSEQ multiplex PCR. The sample consists of over 2 million clones, 85% to 95% of them appearing once. The healthy adult donors were HIV-negative and reported no recent acute infections or vaccinations. Study results and limitations: A reduction in generation probabilities was seen for non-shared clonotypes relative to those shared by all four donors.

V lost 6 bases, J lost 0 bases, and 10 bases stayed unmatched. CDR3 size: 17 residues. From germline, CDR1 is SGHRS and CDR2 YFSETQ. On this clone: Antigen specificity is unknown.

The specimen was naive CD4+ T cells sorted from blood. Sample subset: CD45RA+ positively selected. The clonotype originates from a young man in good health. This chain links TRBV5-1 with TRBJ1-1; TRBD1 aligns across 11 bases. In nucleotides, the CDR3 is TGCGCCAGCAAACGGGACAGGGGGAACATCATGAACACTGAAGCTTTCTTT. Encoded protein: CASKRDRGNIMNTEAFF.